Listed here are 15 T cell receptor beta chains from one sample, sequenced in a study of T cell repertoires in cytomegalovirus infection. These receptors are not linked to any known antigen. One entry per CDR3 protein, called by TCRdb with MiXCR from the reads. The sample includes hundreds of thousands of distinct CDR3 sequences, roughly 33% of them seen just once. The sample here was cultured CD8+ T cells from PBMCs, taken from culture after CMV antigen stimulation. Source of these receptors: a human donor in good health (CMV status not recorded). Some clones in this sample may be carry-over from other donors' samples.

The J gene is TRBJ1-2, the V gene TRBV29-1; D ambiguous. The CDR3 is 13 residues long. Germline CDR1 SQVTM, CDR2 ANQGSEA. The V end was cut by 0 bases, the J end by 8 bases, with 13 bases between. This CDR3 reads CSVEEGTIGGYTF. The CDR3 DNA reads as TGCAGCGTTGAAGAAGGTACAATAGGGGGCTACACCTTC.

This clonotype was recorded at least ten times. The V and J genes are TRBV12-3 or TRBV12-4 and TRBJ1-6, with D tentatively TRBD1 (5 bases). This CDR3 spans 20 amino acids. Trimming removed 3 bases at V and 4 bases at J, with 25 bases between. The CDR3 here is CASSFLLPPTEQVYNSPLHF. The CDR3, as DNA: TGTGCCAGCAGTTTCCTTTTACCACCGACAGAGCAAGTATATAATTCACCCCTCCACTTT.

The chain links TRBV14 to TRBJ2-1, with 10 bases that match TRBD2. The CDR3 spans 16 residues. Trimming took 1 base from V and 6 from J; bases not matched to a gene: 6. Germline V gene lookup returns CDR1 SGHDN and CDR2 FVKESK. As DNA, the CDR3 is TGTGCCAGCAGCCAAGGGGGAGCGGGGGGGCTCAATGAGCAGTTCTTC. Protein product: CASSQGGAGGLNEQFF.

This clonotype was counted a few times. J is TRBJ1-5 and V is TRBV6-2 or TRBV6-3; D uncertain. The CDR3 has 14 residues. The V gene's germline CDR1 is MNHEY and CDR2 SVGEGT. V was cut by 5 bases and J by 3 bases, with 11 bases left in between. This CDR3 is CASSTAGFNQPQHF. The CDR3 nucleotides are TGTGCCAGCAGTACCGCGGGATTCAATCAGCCCCAGCATTTT.

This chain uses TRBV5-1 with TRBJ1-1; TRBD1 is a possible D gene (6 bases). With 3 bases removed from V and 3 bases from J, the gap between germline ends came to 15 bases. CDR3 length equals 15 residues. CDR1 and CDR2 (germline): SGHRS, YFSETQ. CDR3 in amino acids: CASSYIAQGDTEAFF. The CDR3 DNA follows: TGCGCCAGCAGCTATATAGCACAGGGAGACACTGAAGCTTTCTTT.

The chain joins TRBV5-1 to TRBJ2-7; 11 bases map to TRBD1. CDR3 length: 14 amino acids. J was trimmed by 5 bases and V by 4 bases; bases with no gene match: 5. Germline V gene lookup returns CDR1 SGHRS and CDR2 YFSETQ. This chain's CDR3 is CASSAGQGAHEQYV. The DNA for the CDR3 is TGCGCCAGCAGCGCAGGACAGGGGGCCCACGAGCAGTACGTC.

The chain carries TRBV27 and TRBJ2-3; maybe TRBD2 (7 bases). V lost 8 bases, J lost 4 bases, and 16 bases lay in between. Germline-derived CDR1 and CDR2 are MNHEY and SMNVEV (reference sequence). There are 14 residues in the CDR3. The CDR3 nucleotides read TGTGCCAGCGGTAGGGGGGGGGGCGCAGATACGCAGTATTTT. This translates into CASGRGGGADTQYF.

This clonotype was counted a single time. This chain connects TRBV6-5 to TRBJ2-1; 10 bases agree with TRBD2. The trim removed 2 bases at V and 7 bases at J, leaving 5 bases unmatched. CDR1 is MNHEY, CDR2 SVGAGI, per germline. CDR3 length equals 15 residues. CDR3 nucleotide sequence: TGTGCCAGCAGTTACGGAGCGGGGGGGTGGAATGAGCAGTTCTTC. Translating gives CASSYGAGGWNEQFF.

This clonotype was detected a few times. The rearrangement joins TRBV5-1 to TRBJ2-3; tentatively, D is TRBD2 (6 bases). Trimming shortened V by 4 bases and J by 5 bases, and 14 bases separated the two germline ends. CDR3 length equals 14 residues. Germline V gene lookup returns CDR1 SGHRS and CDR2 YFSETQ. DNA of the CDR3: TGCGCCAGCAGCGAAGGGACTCGGGAAGATACGCAGTATTTT. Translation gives CASSEGTREDTQYF.

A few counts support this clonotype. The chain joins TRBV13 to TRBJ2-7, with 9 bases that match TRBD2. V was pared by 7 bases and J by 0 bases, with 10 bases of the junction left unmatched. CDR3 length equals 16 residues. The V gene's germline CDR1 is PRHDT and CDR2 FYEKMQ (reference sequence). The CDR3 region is CASTLRGLAGSYEQYF. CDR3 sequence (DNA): TGTGCCAGCACCTTGAGGGGACTAGCCGGCTCCTACGAGCAGTACTTC.

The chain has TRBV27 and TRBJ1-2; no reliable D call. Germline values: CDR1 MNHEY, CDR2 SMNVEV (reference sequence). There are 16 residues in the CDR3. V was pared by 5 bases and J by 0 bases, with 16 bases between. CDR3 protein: CASSTKHFGPNYGYTF. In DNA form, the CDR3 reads TGTGCCAGCAGTACCAAACACTTCGGTCCTAACTATGGCTACACCTTC.

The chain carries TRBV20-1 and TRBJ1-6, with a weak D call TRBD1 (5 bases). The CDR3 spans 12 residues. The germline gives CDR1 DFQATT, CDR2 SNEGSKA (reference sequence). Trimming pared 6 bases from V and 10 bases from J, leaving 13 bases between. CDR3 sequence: CSAPGRGSPLHF. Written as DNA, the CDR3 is TGCAGTGCCCCAGGGAGAGGATCACCCCTCCACTTT.

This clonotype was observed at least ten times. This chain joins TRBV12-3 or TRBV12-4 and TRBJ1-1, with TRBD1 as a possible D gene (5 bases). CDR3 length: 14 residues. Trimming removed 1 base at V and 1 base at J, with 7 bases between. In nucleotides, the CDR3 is TGTGCCAGCAGTTTAGTAGGGGCGAACACTGAAGCTTTCTTT. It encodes CASSLVGANTEAFF.

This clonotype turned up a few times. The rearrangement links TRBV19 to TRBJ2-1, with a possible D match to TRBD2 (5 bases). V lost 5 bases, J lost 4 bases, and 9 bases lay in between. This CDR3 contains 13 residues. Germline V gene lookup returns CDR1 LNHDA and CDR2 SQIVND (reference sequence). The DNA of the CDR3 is TGTGCCAGTAGTGCTAGGAGGTACAATGAGCAGTTCTTC. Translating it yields CASSARRYNEQFF.

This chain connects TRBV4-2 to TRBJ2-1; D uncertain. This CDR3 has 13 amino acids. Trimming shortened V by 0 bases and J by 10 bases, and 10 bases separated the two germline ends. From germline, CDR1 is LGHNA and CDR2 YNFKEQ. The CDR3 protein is CASSQDWTLEQFF. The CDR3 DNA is TGTGCCAGCAGCCAAGATTGGACGCTAGAGCAGTTCTTC.